The 7 T cell receptor beta chains below were found in one sample sequenced in a study of Graves' ophthalmopathy and Graves' hyperthyroidism. Amplified material comprised TCR beta CDR3 regions derived from RNA transcripts. After a first-round RT-PCR with HTBI primers, a second-round multiplex PCR was run. MiXCR, applied by TCRdb to the multiplex PCR reads, yields one record per CDR3 protein. The sample lists some 410,000 distinct CDR3 sequences, roughly 20% occurring once. The sequenced sample was peripheral blood. These receptors were collected from a woman aged 18-29 years with stable Graves' hyperthyroidism.

The rearrangement joins TRBV20-1 to TRBJ1-2; D gene uncertain. V shed 5 bases and J shed 8 bases, with 12 bases lying between them. CDR1 is DFQATT and CDR2 is SNEGSKA in the germline V gene (reference sequence). This CDR3 is 11 amino acids long. The CDR3 reads CSAGRSGGYTF. CDR3 bases: TGCAGTGCTGGCCGATCGGGGGGCTACACCTTC.

This clonotype was observed at least ten times. The rearrangement uses TRBV6-1 and TRBJ1-5; TRBD1 matches 7 bases. The V and J ends lost 0 bases and 6 bases, in that order; junction bases with no gene match: 2. The germline V gene has CDR1 MNHNS and CDR2 SASEGT. The CDR3 is 14 residues long. CDR3 in amino acids: CASSEAGGPQPQHF. The DNA of the CDR3 is TGTGCCAGCAGTGAAGCAGGGGGCCCTCAGCCCCAGCATTTT.

The sample holds a few counts of this clonotype. The chain joins TRBV19 to TRBJ1-5; 7 bases agree with TRBD1. CDR1 and CDR2 from the germline V gene are LNHDA and SQIVND (reference sequence). After removal of 4 bases from V and 3 bases from J, the junction contained 6 bases not matched to a gene. This CDR3 has 15 residues. The CDR3 spells CASSTQGQLNQPQHF. Written as DNA, the CDR3 is TGTGCCAGTAGTACTCAGGGACAGCTCAATCAGCCCCAGCATTTT.

The J gene is TRBJ1-1, the V gene TRBV6-4; D perhaps matches TRBD1 (6 bases). The CDR3 consists of 13 residues. V lost 3 bases and J lost 4, with 9 bases in between. Germline assignment: CDR1 MRHNA and CDR2 SNTAGT. This CDR3 reads CASSEVGATEAFF. The CDR3 nucleotides read TGTGCCAGCAGTGAGGTGGGGGCCACTGAAGCTTTCTTT.

This clonotype was detected a few times. The chain carries TRBV12-3 or TRBV12-4 and TRBJ2-5; perhaps TRBD2 as D (5 bases). The CDR3 has 15 residues. Trimming took 0 bases from V and 4 from J, leaving 12 bases between them. In DNA form, the CDR3 reads TGTGCCAGCAGTTTAGCGCAACTAGGTGGAGAGACCCAGTACTTC. Translation: CASSLAQLGGETQYF.

A remark on this clonotype: Germline is not matched at one junction end, which may reflect a read error. The rearrangement joins TRBV12-3 or TRBV12-4 to TRBJ2-7, with D possibly called TRBD1 or TRBD2 (5 bases each). The CDR3 runs 14 residues. As DNA, the CDR3 is TGTGCCAGCACCAAAGGGACCAGACTCTACGCGCAGTACTTC. Amino acids: CASTKGTRLYAQYF.

Regarding this clonotype: An end of the junction does not agree with germline; a read error may underlie this. This chain links TRBV9 with TRBJ2-2, with D maybe TRBD2 (6 bases). This CDR3 region has 15 residues. The germline CDR1 and CDR2 sequences are SGDLS and YYNGEE. CDR3 protein: CVSSVVGGNTGELFF. Here the CDR3 DNA reads TGTGTCAGCAGCGTAGTCGGGGGGAACACCGGGGAGCTGTTTTTT.